Listed below are T cell receptor beta chains from one sample, sequenced in a study of T-cell memory formation after mild COVID-19. In TCRdb, the 5' RACE reads were re-called with MiXCR into one record per CDR3 protein. The repertoire holds roughly 200,000 distinct CDR3 sequences, with 16% as singletons. The specimen sequenced was PBMCs or a T cell subset sorted from them (not recorded which). The receptors derive from an adult woman who had mild COVID-19 (a few samples of this study predate the infection). Cell type and time point are not known. Both conserved end residues are part of each CDR3. The order of the fields is D gene, V gene, J gene, CDR3 protein. The D gene is left open where the match is weak.

>-|TRBV19|TRBJ1-1
CASSAGEFTEAFF
>-|TRBV5-1|TRBJ1-1
CASSGNLRGTEAFF
>-|TRBV12-3/TRBV12-4|TRBJ1-2
CASRPGVSSGYTF
>-|TRBV4-2|TRBJ1-1
CASSQEGGGEAFF
>TRBD1|TRBV5-5|TRBJ1-5
CASSFFDRENQPQHF
>TRBD1|TRBV6-6|TRBJ1-5
CASSPGQGSDQPQHF
>-|TRBV9|TRBJ2-1
CASSYSGSDYNEQFF
>TRBD2|TRBV9|TRBJ2-1
CASSPIERGLEQFF
>TRBD2|TRBV7-3|TRBJ2-1
CASSQRTSGGYNEQFF
>TRBD2|TRBV4-2|TRBJ2-1
CASSQDTSGSYNEQFF
>TRBD1|TRBV29-1|TRBJ2-5
CSVAPLKQGAEETQYF
>TRBD2|TRBV6-6|TRBJ2-2
CASSYLGLDLFF
>-|TRBV12-3/TRBV12-4|TRBJ1-2
CASSPRSRGGNYGYTF
>-|TRBV15|TRBJ2-2
CATSAWGGAAGELFF
>-|TRBV12-3/TRBV12-4|TRBJ1-2
CASSLARSGNYGYTF
>TRBD1|TRBV7-9|TRBJ1-6
CASSRRDRGSPLHF
>-|TRBV5-4|TRBJ1-2
CASSLAGGLYYGYTF
>TRBD1|TRBV7-9|TRBJ2-1
CASSLSSTGNEQFF
>TRBD2|TRBV6-6|TRBJ2-3
CASSYSISGGFSTDTQYF
>-|TRBV7-2|TRBJ1-4
CASSLESRLELFF